The source of this TCR beta chain is a study of vaccination and CD4 T cells after COVID-19. Across the whole study: Blood was drawn a median roughly 66 days post second dose, range 14 to 241.

Cultured CD4+ T cell DNA underwent sequencing with the Oncomine TCR Beta short-read assay. It was from cultured CD4+ T cells that genomic DNA was extracted. TCRdb itself ran the PCR reads through MiXCR, one entry per CDR3 protein. In the table there are about 13,000 distinct CDR3 sequences, approximately 74% of which are singletons. About this clonotype itself: The antigen is not known.

Study results and caveats: Relatively few convalescent patients were studied; early post-infection timepoints were not included.

The treatment here: approximately nine-day PBMC culture with coronavirus spike peptide pools or control peptides (ViraFEST assay). CDR1 and CDR2 from the germline V gene are SGHVS and FNYEAQ. The V end was cut by 1 base, the J end by 2 bases, with 14 bases between. CDR3 size: 16 residues. This chain uses TRBV7-6 with TRBJ2-5; D is undetermined. Sequenced material: CD4+ T cells from blood, cultured in vitro, taken after SARS-CoV-2 vaccination. The TCR originated in a human donor who received a COVID-19 vaccine. The CDR3 DNA sequence: TGTGCCAGCAGCTTAGTCGGTGGTAGCTTGCAAGAGACCCAGTACTTC. Translated: CASSLVGGSLQETQYF.